This T cell receptor beta chain emerged from a study of blood T cell repertoires in COVID-19. The CDR3 runs to 13 residues. Germline CDR1 is LGHDT and CDR2 is YNNKEL (reference sequence). J lost 4 bases, V lost 4 bases, and 2 bases had no gene match. Only in-frame clones appear in the TCRdb table, and some are missing; sequencing was by immunoSEQ multiplex PCR. This table holds under 250,000 clones, about 88% found once. The table lists this clone with a count of one. Sequencing was carried out using peripheral blood. The V call is TRBV3-1 (or the pseudogene TRBV3-2), the J call TRBJ1-2, with 8 bases identical to TRBD1. The TCR originated in a middle-aged woman with acute or convalescent COVID-19. Here the CDR3 reads CASSRQGIYGYTF. The CDR3 nucleotides are TGTGCCAGCAGCCGACAGGGGATCTATGGCTACACCTTC.